Sequencing of this T cell receptor (beta chain) was carried out in a study of metastatic and nonmetastatic thyroid tumors. Study-level background: The comparison covered peripheral blood and tumor or nodule tissue in malignant and benign thyroid patients. Findings and limits, study-wide: According to reports, the diversity of TCR beta was significantly higher in malignant thyroid tumors than in benign nodules, and this held in both blood and tumor samples.

The V gene's germline CDR1 is SNHLY and CDR2 FYNNEI. Trimming shortened V by 3 bases and J by 3 bases, and 8 bases separated the two germline ends. The length of the CDR3 is 14 residues. How the authors handled the data: To classify distant metastasis in papillary thyroid cancer, a model was built from CDR3 differences across clinicopathological groups. With MiXCR, TCRdb reprocessed the PCR reads. What appears here as the V and J calls and clone size reflects TCRdb's work, not the paper's. The data contain tens of thousands of clones, approximately 22% of them singletons. There were no patients who had received any treatment before thyroid surgery. On this clone itself: Antigen: not known.

Sequencing input: adjacent normal tissue. The V and J genes are TRBV2 and TRBJ1-4, with D tentatively TRBD1 (6 bases). The sequence derives from a female donor with papillary thyroid cancer or a benign thyroid nodule (not recorded which). Some clones in this sample may be carry-over from other donors' samples. CDR3 in amino acids: CASSERGANEKLFF. The DNA for the CDR3 is TGTGCCAGCAGTGAGAGGGGGGCTAATGAAAAACTGTTTTTT.